The rows below give T cell receptor beta chains drawn from one sample of a study of blood T cell repertoires in COVID-19. Assay used: immunoSEQ multiplex PCR; TCRdb lists only in-frame clones, some missing. This table holds approximately 250,000 clones, approximately 86% found once. What was sequenced was peripheral blood. The receptor source for this set is a man in his late teens or twenties with active or convalescent COVID-19. The CDR3 runs from the conserved cysteine through the conserved F or W. The D gene is left open where the match is weak. Not all rows give a size; the values are once, few, many and, for expanded clones, a class.

abundance	v_gene	len	j_gene	d_gene	CDR3nt	CDR3aa
once	TRBV20-1	14	TRBJ1-2	NA	TGCAGTGCTAGTGCGCTTGGGGGCCACTATGGCTACACCTTC	CSASALGGHYGYTF
NA	TRBV5-1	13	TRBJ2-7	TRBD1	TGCGCCAGCAGCTCCGGGACAGGGTCCGAGCAGTACTTC	CASSSGTGSEQYF
NA	TRBV19	15	TRBJ2-5	TRBD2	TGTGCCAGTAGTCCCATAGCGGGAGTACAAGAGACCCAGTACTTC	CASSPIAGVQETQYF
NA	TRBV29-1	17	TRBJ2-5	TRBD2	TGCAGCGTTCGCACTTATCCCACCGGGAGGTACCAAGAGACCCAGTACTTC	CSVRTYPTGRYQETQYF
NA	TRBV5-4	13	TRBJ2-7	TRBD2	TGTGCCAGCAGCTTTATAGCGGGAGATGAGCAGTACTTC	CASSFIAGDEQYF
NA	TRBV7-6	12	TRBJ2-5	NA	TGTGCCAGCAGCTTAGGTAGCGAGACCCAGTACTTC	CASSLGSETQYF
NA	TRBV11-3	17	TRBJ1-1	TRBD1	TGTGCCAGCAGCTCATCGAGGGGACAGGGGCGGCACACTGAAGCTTTCTTT	CASSSSRGQGRHTEAFF
NA	TRBV15	14	TRBJ1-1	NA	TGTGCCACCAGCAGAGATGTTACGGGGGGCATCGCTTTCTTT	CATSRDVTGGIAFF
NA	TRBV14	16	TRBJ1-2	NA	TGTGCCAGCAGCCAACCCCCCAGTGCAGCGAAAAATGGCTACACCTTC	CASSQPPSAAKNGYTF
few	TRBV27	14	TRBJ2-3	NA	TGTGCCAGCAGTTTGGATCAGGGTCAAGATACGCAGTATTTT	CASSLDQGQDTQYF
few	TRBV19	12	TRBJ1-5	NA	TGTGCCAGTAGTGTGGGAGGGCAGCCCCAGCATTTT	CASSVGGQPQHF
few	TRBV12-3/TRBV12-4	12	TRBJ2-2	NA	TGTGCCAGCAGTTCTTATAGCGGGGAGCTGTTTTTT	CASSSYSGELFF
NA	TRBV9	14	TRBJ2-7	TRBD2	TGTGCCAGCAGCCCGGGACTAGCCTCCTACGAGCAGTACTTC	CASSPGLASYEQYF
NA	TRBV21-1	15	TRBJ2-2	NA	TGTGCCAGCAGCAATCCGGGACAGCACACCGGGGAGCTGTTTTTT	CASSNPGQHTGELFF
NA	TRBV19	13	TRBJ1-1	TRBD1	TGTGCCAGTAGATTGACAGGGGCACGTAAAGCTTTCTTT	CASRLTGARKAFF
NA	TRBV30	11	TRBJ2-1	TRBD2	TGTGCCTGGAGTGCCGGGACTATGCAGTTCTTC	CAWSAGTMQFF
once	TRBV21-1	18	TRBJ2-5	NA	TGTGCCAGCAGCAAAAGAAGGACCGGGACATTCCTCCGGGAGACCCAGTACTTC	CASSKRRTGTFLRETQYF
NA	TRBV5-1	16	TRBJ1-2	TRBD1	TGCGCCAGCAGCTTGGCCGGGCAGGGGGCTCAATATGGCTACACCTTC	CASSLAGQGAQYGYTF
NA	TRBV4-3	19	TRBJ1-5	TRBD1	TGCGCCAGCAGCCAAGATACGGTGCACGGGACAGGGTTAAGTCAGCCCCAGCATTTT	CASSQDTVHGTGLSQPQHF
NA	TRBV6-5	14	TRBJ2-7	TRBD2	TGTGCCAGCAGCACTAGCGGGGGTGGTTACGAGCAGTACTTC	CASSTSGGGYEQYF
once	TRBV27	14	TRBJ1-2	NA	TGTGCCAGCAGGGGGGGGGCAGGGATATATGGCTACACCTTC	CASRGGAGIYGYTF
NA	TRBV30	14	TRBJ2-6	NA	TGTGCCTGGGATCAAGCCCGGGGGGCCAACGTCCTGACTTTC	CAWDQARGANVLTF
NA	TRBV6-6	22	TRBJ2-3	NA	TGTGCCAGCATCTACGACTCCTGGGCCTTTAAACTAGTCCCCTTATCGTCAGATACGCAGTATTTT	CASIYDSWAFKLVPLSSDTQYF
NA	TRBV5-1	17	TRBJ1-3	NA	TGCGCCAGCAGCCTACTTCCGGGAGCCAACTCTGGAAACACCATATATTTT	CASSLLPGANSGNTIYF
NA	TRBV20-1	14	TRBJ2-1	NA	TGCAGTGCTAGTATCGGACTTGTTTCGGGTGAGCAGTTCTTC	CSASIGLVSGEQFF
NA	TRBV6-2/TRBV6-3	18	TRBJ2-2	NA	TGTGCCAGCAGTTACTCGATGTCTTCCGGAGCGAACACCGGGGAGCTGTTTTTT	CASSYSMSSGANTGELFF
NA	TRBV10-3	14	TRBJ2-4	TRBD2	TGTGCCATCCGAGCGGGAGACCCCAAAAACATTCAGTACTTC	CAIRAGDPKNIQYF
NA	TRBV28	14	TRBJ1-5	NA	TGTGCCAGCAGTTTCGGGATAGGCAATCAGCCCCAGCATTTT	CASSFGIGNQPQHF
NA	TRBV21-1	14	TRBJ2-7	NA	TGTGCCAGCAGCAAGCGTCGGAGGTCTTACGAGCAGTACTTC	CASSKRRRSYEQYF
NA	TRBV7-2	17	TRBJ2-5	TRBD2	TGTGCCAGCAGCTTAGCACCTAGCGGGGGGGATGCAGAGACCCAGTACTTC	CASSLAPSGGDAETQYF
few	TRBV5-5	15	TRBJ2-3	NA	TGTGCCAGCAGCTTTGGGGGGGCGCGGGGAGATACGCAGTATTTT	CASSFGGARGDTQYF
once	TRBV7-9	15	TRBJ2-5	TRBD1	TGTGCCAGCAGCAGACCCACAGGGGGCGGGGAGACCCAGTACTTC	CASSRPTGGGETQYF
NA	TRBV27	13	TRBJ1-2	NA	TGTGCCAGCAGTCCCGACAGCTACTATGGCTACACCTTC	CASSPDSYYGYTF
few	TRBV21-1	15	TRBJ1-4	NA	TGTGCCAGCAGCACCAGACAGGGGACGAATGAAAAACTGTTTTTT	CASSTRQGTNEKLFF
once	TRBV24-1	14	TRBJ2-1	NA	TGTGCCACCAGTGGCACGCAGGGGCCCAATGAGCAGTTCTTC	CATSGTQGPNEQFF
NA	TRBV2	15	TRBJ1-2	TRBD1	TGTGCCAGCAGTCAACAGGGGGCAGATGACTATGGCTACACCTTC	CASSQQGADDYGYTF
NA	TRBV24-1	13	TRBJ2-1	NA	TGTGCCACCAGTCGACACGGCGAAGATGAGCAGTTCTTC	CATSRHGEDEQFF
few	TRBV7-3	14	TRBJ2-2	TRBD1	TGTGCCAGCAGCCCACAGGGGTATCCCGGGGAGCTGTTTTTT	CASSPQGYPGELFF
NA	TRBV6-1	15	TRBJ1-5	NA	TGTGCCAGCAGTGAAGGTGCCCAGAACAATCAGCCCCAGCATTTT	CASSEGAQNNQPQHF
NA	TRBV7-6	16	TRBJ2-7	NA	TGTGCCAGCAGCTTAGGTGTCCCGACAGGAGCCTACGAGCAGTACTTC	CASSLGVPTGAYEQYF
once	TRBV11-3	15	TRBJ2-2	NA	TGTGCCAGCAGGACTAGTAACTCTAGCACCGGGGAGCTGTTTTTT	CASRTSNSSTGELFF
NA	TRBV2	14	TRBJ2-1	NA	TGTGCCAGCAAACGTCAAGGTTCCGAGGGTGAGCAGTTCTTC	CASKRQGSEGEQFF
NA	TRBV9	15	TRBJ2-1	NA	TGTGCCAGCAGCCATCGGGACAACTTCTACAATGAGCAGTTCTTC	CASSHRDNFYNEQFF
once	TRBV10-3	14	TRBJ1-2	NA	TGTGCCATCAGTGAGTCGGGAGGTAGAGTGGGCTACACCTTC	CAISESGGRVGYTF
NA	TRBV19	15	TRBJ1-5	NA	TGTGCCAGTAGTAGCCGGGGGGCTGGCAATCAGCCCCAGCATTTT	CASSSRGAGNQPQHF
NA	TRBV6-1	11	TRBJ2-7	NA	TGTGCCAGCAGTGACACCTACGAGCAGTACTTC	CASSDTYEQYF
NA	TRBV27	15	TRBJ1-5	NA	TGTGCCAGCAGAGGAGAAGGAGGGGGCAATCAGCCCCAGCATTTT	CASRGEGGGNQPQHF
NA	TRBV6-5	16	TRBJ2-7	NA	TGTGCCAGCAGTTATAGTTTCCCCGGGATAACCTACGAGCAGTACTTC	CASSYSFPGITYEQYF
NA	TRBV9	11	TRBJ1-4	TRBD1	TGTGCCAGCAGCGCCGACAGGGAACTGTTTTTT	CASSADRELFF